The T cell receptor beta chain under discussion was sequenced for a study of cytomegalovirus exposure and HLA in healthy donors. The PCR was carried out with 60 Vbeta primers and 13 Jbeta primers. TCRdb keeps only in-frame clones here, not all; method: immunoSEQ multiplex PCR. The sample carries roughly 120,000 clones, about 81% recorded once. Looked up from germline, CDR1 is SEHNR and CDR2 is FQNEAQ (reference sequence). The CDR3 spans 14 residues. V trimming: 5 bases; J trimming: 6 bases; junction bases outside the gene matches: 10. Sequenced: PBMCs. The clonotype originates from a woman in her 30s in good health and CMV-seronegative. The V gene is TRBV7-9, the J gene TRBJ2-7, with TRBD1 matching over 7 bases. CDR3: CASSRQGVEGEQYF. The CDR3 nucleotides are TGTGCCAGCAGCCGGCAGGGGGTGGAAGGCGAGCAGTACTTC.